Following are 10 T cell receptor beta chains from one sample sequenced in a study of shared clonotypes between healthy human individuals. The protocol was immunoSEQ multiplex PCR, while the TCRdb copy is restricted to in-frame clones and leaves out a portion. The table includes millions of clones, around 90% detected once. Specimen: naive CD4+ T cells sorted from blood. As to subset: CD45RA+ positively selected. The receptors were gathered from a man aged 18 to 35 in good health.

The count of this clone is one. This chain joins TRBV7-2 and TRBJ2-1, with 12 bases lining up with TRBD2. V dropped 2 bases and J dropped 0; count of bases not matched to a gene: 8. Germline assignment: CDR1 SGHTA and CDR2 FQGNSA. This CDR3 has 19 residues. The CDR3 bases are TGTGCCAGCAGCTTACCCCGGACTAGCGGGACAAGCTCCTACAATGAGCAGTTCTTC. This sequence encodes CASSLPRTSGTSSYNEQFF.

This clone was seen a single time. The chain couples TRBV19 to TRBJ2-3; 14 bases match TRBD2. This CDR3 has 18 residues. The V and J ends lost 5 bases and 4 bases, in that order; junction bases with no gene match: 11. The germline CDR1 and CDR2 sequences are LNHDA and SQIVND (reference sequence). The CDR3 region is CASSRKGLAGEQSDTQYF. The CDR3 DNA sequence: TGTGCCAGTAGTCGAAAGGGACTAGCGGGAGAACAGTCAGATACGCAGTATTTT.

The gene calls are TRBV19 and TRBJ1-3; D is undetermined. The germline V and J ends were trimmed by 7 bases and 0 bases, with 16 bases remaining between them. Germline CDR1 LNHDA, CDR2 SQIVND (reference sequence). This CDR3 has 16 residues. The CDR3 sequence is CASITTAVRSGNTIYF. The CDR3 bases are TGTGCCAGTATCACTACGGCAGTCCGCTCTGGAAACACCATATATTTT.

The chain has TRBV7-9 and TRBJ2-7, with 9 bases that match TRBD2. The CDR3 covers 14 residues. CDR1 is SEHNR and CDR2 is FQNEAQ in the germline V gene (reference sequence). V was pared by 9 bases and J by 6 bases, with 12 bases of the junction left unmatched. This CDR3 reads CASIQGTSLGEQYF. Here the CDR3 DNA reads TGTGCCAGTATCCAAGGGACTAGCTTGGGCGAGCAGTACTTC.

This clone was picked up one time. The rearrangement uses TRBV7-3 and TRBJ1-1; D gene ambiguous. Trimming left V 5 bases short and J 2 bases short, with 9 bases between. Germline CDR1 and CDR2: SGHTA and FQGTGA. The CDR3 consists of 13 residues. CDR3 region: CASSIEPNTEAFF. Here the CDR3 DNA reads TGTGCCAGCAGCATAGAGCCCAACACTGAAGCTTTCTTT.

This clone is a singleton in its sample. This chain uses TRBV28 with TRBJ2-7, with TRBD2 matching over 7 bases. The CDR3 is made up of 14 amino acids. V was clipped by 5 bases and J by 4 bases; unmatched bases: 8. Per germline, CDR1 MDHEN and CDR2 SYDVKM. The CDR3 nucleotides are TGTGCCAGCAGTGCCGGACTAGTTAGGTACGAGCAGTACTTC. It is translated as CASSAGLVRYEQYF.

Of note for this clone: The same CDR3 arises from other DNA sequences in this sample as well. CDR3 nucleotides: TGTGCCAGCTCACCTCCAAGCAATGAGCAGTTCTTC. Encoded protein: CASSPPSNEQFF. V and J are TRBV18 and TRBJ2-1; D unclear. The CDR3 totals 12 residues. Germline CDR1 and CDR2: KGHSH and LQKENI. Trimming cost V 3 bases and J 6 bases, with 6 bases left between them.

This CDR3 reads CASRHPAGELFF. The CDR3 nucleotides read TGCGCCAGCAGACATCCTGCTGGGGAGCTGTTTTTT. V gene TRBV10-2 combines with J gene TRBJ2-2; D unresolved. V gave up 6 bases and J gave up 8 bases, with 10 bases separating them. This CDR3 is built from 12 residues. Germline V lookup: CDR1 WSHSY, CDR2 SAAADI.

The chain couples TRBV2 to TRBJ2-3, with 9 positions matching TRBD2. V gave up 3 bases and J gave up 7 bases; unmatched junction bases: 11. CDR1 and CDR2 (germline): SNHLY, FYNNEI. CDR3 length: 16 amino acids. CDR3 DNA: TGTGCCAGCAGTGAGGTGATAGCGGGGGAGGGTAATACGCAGTATTTT. Translating gives CASSEVIAGEGNTQYF.

V is TRBV27 and J is TRBJ1-1; 7 bases map to TRBD1. V dropped 6 bases and J dropped 4; count of bases not matched to a gene: 8. The CDR3 runs 14 residues. Germline V gene sequence: CDR1 MNHEY, CDR2 SMNVEV (reference sequence). CDR3 sequence: CASSPGTVPTEAFF. In nucleotides, the CDR3 is TGTGCCAGCAGCCCCGGGACAGTCCCCACTGAAGCTTTCTTT.